Listed here are 27 T cell receptor beta chains from one sample, sequenced in a study of post-analysis software for immune sequencing data. Study conclusions and caveats: About five TRBV segments appeared more often in patients than in controls, and TRBV5-6, TRBV5-1 and TRBV20-1 were among these.

These receptors have no known antigen. cDNA libraries for TCR beta contained unique molecular identifiers. TCRdb re-called the PCR reads with MiXCR, one entry per CDR3 protein. The sample has 600,000 to 700,000 distinct CDR3 sequences; 55% to 70% are singletons. Sequences were obtained from blood. These receptors all stem from a girl aged 2 to 10 with multiple sclerosis.

This clonotype came up once. The CDR3 nucleotides read TGTGCCAGCAGCTTAGGGGCAGGGGGCGACCCAAAGGAAGATACGCAGTATTTT. Its protein product is CASSLGAGGDPKEDTQYF. The V and J genes are TRBV7-2 and TRBJ2-3; 8 nucleotides agree with TRBD1. The CDR3 runs to 18 residues. Germline V lookup: CDR1 SGHTA, CDR2 FQGNSA. Germline trimming cut 1 base from V and 5 bases from J; bases unmatched to any gene: 14.

J is TRBJ1-1 and V is TRBV20-1; a weak D match, TRBD1 (5 bases). Trimming removed 3 bases at V and 8 bases at J, with 13 bases between. This CDR3 has 12 residues. Per germline, CDR1 DFQATT and CDR2 SNEGSKA (reference sequence). CDR3 residues: CSASHEKGEAFF. CDR3 coding DNA: TGCAGTGCTAGTCACGAGAAGGGGGAAGCTTTCTTT.

J is TRBJ1-4 and V is TRBV28, with 7 bases fitting TRBD1. Trimming removed 6 bases from V and 8 bases from J; junction bases left unmatched: 15. Germline V gene data show CDR1 as MDHEN and CDR2 as SYDVKM. The CDR3 is 16 amino acids. The CDR3 reads CASRSGTAYGEEKLFF. In DNA form, the CDR3 reads TGTGCCAGCAGATCCGGGACAGCCTACGGAGAAGAAAAACTGTTTTTT. Using reference TRBV28 and TRBJ1-4 for the parts outside the CDR3, the full variable domain is DVKVTQSSRYLVKRTGEKVFLECVQDMDHENMFWYRQDPGLGLRLIYFSYDVKMKEKGDIPEGYSVSREKKERFSLILESASTNQTSMYLCASRSGTAYGEEKLFFGSGTQLSVL.

The rearrangement joins TRBV21-1 to TRBJ1-4; TRBD1, the D gene given by the table, was not confirmed from the DNA. TRBV21-1 has pseudogene status. The CDR3 totals 14 residues. The CDR3 coding sequence is TGTGCCATCTTCTTTAATACAGGGGATGAAAAACGGTTTTTT. Translated: CAIFFNTGDEKRFF.

This chain joins TRBV29-1 and TRBJ2-1, with TRBD2 as a possible D gene (5 bases). Germline V gene lookup returns CDR1 SQVTM and CDR2 ANQGSEA. There are 16 residues in the CDR3. The germline V and J ends were trimmed by 5 bases and 7 bases, with 24 bases remaining between them. The CDR3 region has the DNA TGCAGCGTTATCGGATTCCCGGGGAATCTAGTGAATGAGCAGTTCTTC. It is translated as CSVIGFPGNLVNEQFF.

The chain is built from TRBV11-3 and TRBJ2-1, with D hard to call. Germline assignment: CDR1 SGHNT and CDR2 YENEEA. V lost 2 bases, J lost 5 bases, and 4 bases lay in between. The CDR3 totals 12 residues. CDR3 coding DNA: TGTGCCAGCAGCTTAAATAACAATGAGCAGTTCTTC. It encodes CASSLNNNEQFF.

A few counts support this clonotype. This chain links TRBV3-1 with TRBJ2-7, with D unclear. Looked up from germline, CDR1 is LGHDT and CDR2 is YNNKEL (reference sequence). V lost 3 bases and J 0 bases, leaving 3 bases between the germline ends. CDR3 length: 12 amino acids. The CDR3 nucleotides read TGTGCCAGCAGCCATGTCTCCTACGAGCAGTACTTC. Protein product: CASSHVSYEQYF.

The rearrangement links TRBV5-1 to TRBJ2-7; TRBD1 matches 12 bases. Trimming took 5 bases from V and 6 from J; bases not matched to a gene: 12. Germline CDR1 reads SGHRS; CDR2 reads YFSETQ. The CDR3 sequence is 16 residues long. The CDR3, as DNA: TGCGCCAGCAGTCTTATCGTCGGGACAGGGGGCTCCGAGCAGTACTTC. Translated: CASSLIVGTGGSEQYF.

The sample holds many counts of this clonotype. The chain links TRBV29-1 to TRBJ2-7; 9 bases match TRBD2. V was clipped by 4 bases and J by 3 bases; unmatched bases: 7. The CDR3 is made up of 14 amino acids. CDR1 is SQVTM, CDR2 ANQGSEA, per germline. CDR3 in amino acids: CSVGLAGPVYEQYF. CDR3 DNA: TGCAGCGTTGGGCTAGCGGGACCAGTCTACGAGCAGTACTTC.

The chain links TRBV29-1 to TRBJ2-1, with TRBD2 matching over 8 bases. The germline CDR1 and CDR2 sequences are SQVTM and ANQGSEA. Trimming took 4 bases from V and 1 from J; bases not matched to a gene: 3. This CDR3 spans 14 amino acids. The CDR3 DNA reads as TGCAGCGTTGGGAAGCGGGGGTCCTACAATGAGCAGTTCTTC. It specifies CSVGKRGSYNEQFF.

This chain joins TRBV7-6 and TRBJ2-5; a possible D gene is TRBD2 (5 bases). V was pared by 2 bases and J by 5 bases, with 9 bases between. Germline V gene sequence: CDR1 SGHVS, CDR2 FNYEAQ. The CDR3 is made up of 13 amino acids. The CDR3 region is CASSLYEGETQYF. The CDR3, as DNA: TGTGCCAGCAGCTTATATGAGGGTGAGACCCAGTACTTC.

In its sample, this clonotype was seen once. The chain employs TRBV27 and TRBJ1-6; D is perhaps TRBD1 (5 bases). V lost 3 bases, J lost 8 bases, and 11 bases lay in between. This CDR3 contains 14 residues. Germline V CDR1 and CDR2: MNHEY, SMNVEV (reference sequence). The CDR3, as DNA: TGTGCCAGCAGTTTTGGTGGGGGATATTCACCCCTCCACTTT. This sequence encodes CASSFGGGYSPLHF.

V gene TRBV20-1 combines with J gene TRBJ1-2, with TRBD1 as a possible D gene (5 bases). V dropped 2 bases and J dropped 3 bases, with 13 bases sitting between them. Germline V lookup: CDR1 DFQATT, CDR2 SNEGSKA (reference sequence). The CDR3 covers 14 residues. DNA for the CDR3: TGCAGTGCTAGACCCGGCAGGGTGGACTATGGCTACACCTTC. This encodes CSARPGRVDYGYTF.

This chain connects TRBV5-1 to TRBJ2-3; no reliable D call. Germline V gene lookup returns CDR1 SGHRS and CDR2 YFSETQ. Trimming left V 4 bases short and J 6 bases short, with 15 bases between. The CDR3 is 14 amino acids. CDR3 bases: TGCGCCAGCAGCCCCCAACTGCCAACGGATACGCAGTATTTT. Residues: CASSPQLPTDTQYF.

The chain has TRBV10-3 and TRBJ2-5; D is unresolved. V was trimmed by 5 bases and J by 5 bases, leaving 12 bases between them. Germline V gene data show CDR1 as ENHRY and CDR2 as SYGVKD. This CDR3 has 13 amino acids. The CDR3 DNA follows: TGTGCCATCAGTCGGCTTAGTTGGGAGACCCAGTACTTC. It encodes CAISRLSWETQYF.

This chain connects TRBV28 to TRBJ2-7; D gene ambiguous. Trimming shortened V by 2 bases and J by 1 base, and 9 bases separated the two germline ends. The CDR3 sequence is 14 residues long. Germline V gene sequence: CDR1 MDHEN, CDR2 SYDVKM. In nucleotides, the CDR3 is TGTGCCAGCAGTTTAGGTCGGAAATCCTACGAGCAGTACTTC. It specifies CASSLGRKSYEQYF.

There are a few counts of this clonotype. The V and J genes are TRBV12-3 or TRBV12-4 and TRBJ2-7; no reliable D call. V lost 6 bases, J lost 4 bases, and 10 bases lay in between. The CDR3 loop spans 12 amino acids. DNA for the CDR3: TGTGCCAGCAGCCCCCTCGGGTACGAGCAGTACTTC. Translation: CASSPLGYEQYF.

The V call is TRBV5-1, the J call TRBJ1-2; 8 bases fit TRBD1. Germline V gene sequence: CDR1 SGHRS, CDR2 YFSETQ. The CDR3 has 16 amino acids. V shed 4 bases, J shed 3 bases, and the junction held 11 bases outside the gene matches. This CDR3 is CASSLDTGTGYYGYTF. DNA of the CDR3: TGCGCCAGCAGCCTCGACACCGGGACAGGTTACTATGGCTACACCTTC.

This clonotype showed up just a few times. The rearrangement joins TRBV29-1 to TRBJ1-1; 10 nucleotides match TRBD1. Looked up from germline, CDR1 is SQVTM and CDR2 is ANQGSEA. The CDR3 is 14 amino acids. V trimming: 6 bases; J trimming: 5 bases; junction bases outside the gene matches: 9. The CDR3 DNA is TGCAGCGTAAATCCGGGACAGGGGAGAACTGAAGCTTTCTTT. Translating it yields CSVNPGQGRTEAFF.

The V and J genes are TRBV6-6 and TRBJ2-5; D remains ambiguous. Germline CDR1 reads MNHNY; CDR2 reads SVGAGI (reference sequence). Deletions cut 2 bases from V and 11 bases from J, with 18 bases between. The CDR3 is made up of 14 amino acids. The DNA for the CDR3 is TGTGCCAGCAGTTACACCGACACATACTACGAACAGTACTTC. Encoded protein: CASSYTDTYYEQYF.

The chain recombines TRBV7-9 with TRBJ1-4, with D unresolved. The V gene lost 4 bases and the J gene lost 0 bases, with 3 bases spanning the gap. Germline CDR1 reads SEHNR; CDR2 reads FQNEAQ (reference sequence). This CDR3 has 13 residues. For the CDR3, the DNA is TGTGCCAGCAGCTACTCAACTAATGAAAAACTGTTTTTT. Translated: CASSYSTNEKLFF.

The V and J genes are TRBV20-1 and TRBJ2-7; 9 nucleotides line up with TRBD2. CDR1 DFQATT and CDR2 SNEGSKA come from the germline V gene (reference sequence). This CDR3 region has 13 residues. The J segment lost 7 bases and the V segment lost 1 base, leaving 5 bases of the junction unmatched. The chain's CDR3 is CSARGTSDNEQYF. CDR3 coding DNA: TGCAGTGCTAGAGGGACTAGCGACAATGAGCAGTACTTC.

In this sample, this clonotype turned up a few times. The chain joins TRBV18 to TRBJ1-4; 10 nucleotides line up with TRBD1. There are 16 residues in the CDR3. The V and J ends lost 3 bases and 3 bases, in that order; junction bases with no gene match: 4. Germline assignment: CDR1 KGHSH and CDR2 LQKENI. DNA for the CDR3: TGTGCCAGCTCACCGGCGGGACAGGGGTCTAATGAAAAACTGTTTTTT. Its protein is CASSPAGQGSNEKLFF.

The chain employs TRBV6-2 or TRBV6-3 and TRBJ2-1, with 7 bases that match TRBD1. CDR1 is MNHEY, CDR2 SVGEGT, per germline. The CDR3 is 14 residues long. Unmatched junction bases numbered 3, after V lost 7 bases and J lost 0 bases. CDR3 region: CASKRTGSYNEQFF. CDR3 in DNA: TGTGCCAGCAAGCGGACAGGCTCCTACAATGAGCAGTTCTTC.

The V call is TRBV6-2 or TRBV6-3, the J call TRBJ2-1; tentative D call: TRBD1 (7 bases). The V end lost 2 bases, the J end lost 8 bases, and 16 bases lay between the germline ends. The CDR3 spans 15 residues. The germline gives CDR1 MNHEY, CDR2 SVGEGT. The CDR3 here is CASSYRAGGFDEQFF. CDR3 bases: TGTGCCAGCAGTTACAGGGCAGGGGGGTTCGATGAGCAGTTCTTC.

In DNA form, the CDR3 reads TGTGCCAGCAGTTGGGACAAGAATTATGGCTACACCTTC. It is translated as CASSWDKNYGYTF. The chain couples TRBV12-3 or TRBV12-4 to TRBJ1-2, with D maybe TRBD1 (6 bases). CDR3 size: 13 residues. The V gene lost 4 bases and the J gene lost 5 bases, with 11 bases spanning the gap.

The chain has TRBV29-1 and TRBJ2-5, with 10 bases matching TRBD2. CDR1 is SQVTM and CDR2 is ANQGSEA in the germline V gene. Germline trimming cut 4 bases from V and 5 bases from J; bases unmatched to any gene: 10. This CDR3 has 15 amino acids. This chain's CDR3 is CSVVPQRGGRETQYF. Written as DNA, the CDR3 is TGCAGCGTTGTACCCCAGCGGGGGGGCCGGGAGACCCAGTACTTC.